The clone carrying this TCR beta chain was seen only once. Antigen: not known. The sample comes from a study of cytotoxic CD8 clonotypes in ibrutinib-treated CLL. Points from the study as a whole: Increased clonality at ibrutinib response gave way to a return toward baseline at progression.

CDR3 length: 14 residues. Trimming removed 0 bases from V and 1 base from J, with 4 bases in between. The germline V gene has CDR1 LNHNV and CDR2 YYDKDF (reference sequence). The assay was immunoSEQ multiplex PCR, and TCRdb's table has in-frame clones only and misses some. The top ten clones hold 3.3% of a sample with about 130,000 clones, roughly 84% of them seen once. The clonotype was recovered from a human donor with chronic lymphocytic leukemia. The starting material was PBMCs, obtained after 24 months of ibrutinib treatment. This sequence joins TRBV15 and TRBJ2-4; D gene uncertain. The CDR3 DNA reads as TGTGCCACCAGCAGAGACGGGGCCAAAAACATTCAGTACTTC. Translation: CATSRDGAKNIQYF.